This TCR beta chain was sequenced in a study of metastatic and nonmetastatic thyroid tumors. Study summary: Repertoire comparison spanned blood and tumor or nodule tissue of malignant and benign thyroid patients.

This CDR3 spans 15 amino acids. The ends lost 7 bases at V and 7 bases at J; junction bases unmatched: 12. Germline V gene lookup returns CDR1 SGHTS and CDR2 YDEGEE. MiXCR was used by TCRdb to re-call the PCR reads. The top ten clones hold approximately 11% of a sample with 85,000 to 100,000 clones, 10% to 15% of them seen once. This clone was observed at least ten times. The same CDR3 is also encoded by other DNA sequences in this sample. Before thyroid surgery, none of the patients had received any treatment. This chain connects TRBV5-8 to TRBJ1-4; 8 nucleotides align to TRBD1. Sequencing was performed on blood. The sequence came from a female donor with papillary thyroid cancer or a benign thyroid nodule (not recorded which). Some clones in this sample may be carry-over from other donors' samples. The CDR3 is CASGRNGQGSEKLFF. CDR3 bases: TGTGCCAGCGGCCGTAACGGACAGGGATCTGAAAAACTGTTTTTT. Full variable domain (missing parts from reference TRBV5-8 and TRBJ1-4): EAGVTQSPTHLIKTRGQQATLRCSPISGHTSVYWYQQALGLGLQFLLWYDEGEERNRGNFPPRFSGRQFPNYSSELNVNALELEDSALYLCASGRNGQGSEKLFFGSGTQLSVL.